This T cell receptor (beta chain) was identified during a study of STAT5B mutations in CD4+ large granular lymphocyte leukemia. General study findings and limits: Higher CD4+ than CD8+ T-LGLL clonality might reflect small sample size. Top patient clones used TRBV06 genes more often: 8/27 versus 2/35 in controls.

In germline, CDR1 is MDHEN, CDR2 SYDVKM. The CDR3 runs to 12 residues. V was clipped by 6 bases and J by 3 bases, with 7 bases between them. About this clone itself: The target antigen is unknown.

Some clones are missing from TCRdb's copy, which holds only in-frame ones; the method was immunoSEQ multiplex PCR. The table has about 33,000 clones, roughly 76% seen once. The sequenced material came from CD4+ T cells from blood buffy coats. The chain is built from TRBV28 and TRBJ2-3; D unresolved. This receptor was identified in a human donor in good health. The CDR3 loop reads CASRGTTDTQYF. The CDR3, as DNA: TGTGCCAGCAGGGGAACAACAGATACGCAGTATTTT.